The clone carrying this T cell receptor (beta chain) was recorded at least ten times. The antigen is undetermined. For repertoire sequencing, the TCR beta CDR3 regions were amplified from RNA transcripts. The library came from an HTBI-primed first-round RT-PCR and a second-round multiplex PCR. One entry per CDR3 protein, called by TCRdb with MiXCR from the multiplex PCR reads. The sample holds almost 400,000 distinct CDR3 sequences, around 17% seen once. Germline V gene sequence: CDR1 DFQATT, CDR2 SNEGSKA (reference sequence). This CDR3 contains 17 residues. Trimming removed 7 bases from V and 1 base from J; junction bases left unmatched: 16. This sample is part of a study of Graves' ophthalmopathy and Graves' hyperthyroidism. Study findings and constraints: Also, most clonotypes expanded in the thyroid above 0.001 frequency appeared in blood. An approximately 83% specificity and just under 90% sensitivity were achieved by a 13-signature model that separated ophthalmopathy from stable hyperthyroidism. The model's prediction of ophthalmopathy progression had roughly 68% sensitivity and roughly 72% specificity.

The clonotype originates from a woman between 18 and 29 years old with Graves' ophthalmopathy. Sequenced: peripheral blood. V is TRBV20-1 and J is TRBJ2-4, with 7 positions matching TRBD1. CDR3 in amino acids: CSVEDLQGLKAKNIQYF. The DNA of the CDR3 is TGCAGTGTCGAAGACCTACAGGGGCTGAAGGCCAAAAACATTCAGTACTTC.